This is a list of T cell receptor beta chains from one sample in a study of radiotherapy plus CTLA-4 blockade in lung cancer. TCRdb keeps only in-frame clones here, not all; method: immunoSEQ multiplex PCR. The sample comprises about 48,000 clones, roughly 90% of which are singletons, and less than 20% rests with the top ten. Here the sequenced sample was peripheral blood, taken from a patient treated with radiotherapy plus ipilimumab. All receptors come from a human donor with non-small cell lung cancer that progressed on radiotherapy plus ipilimumab. Some clones in this sample may be carry-over from other donors' samples. Each CDR3 is given with its conserved first and last residue. The D gene is left open where the match is weak. Rows may omit the clone size; those that give it use once, few, many or a size class.

d_gene | j_gene | v_gene | abundance | len | CDR3aa | CDR3nt
- | TRBJ2-1 | TRBV11-3 | few | 15 | CASSLGGGEYNEQFF | TGTGCCAGCAGCTTAGGGGGCGGGGAGTACAATGAGCAGTTCTTC
TRBD1 | TRBJ2-7 | TRBV11-3 | - | 15 | CASSPGTGKIYEQYF | TGTGCCAGCAGTCCCGGGACAGGGAAGATTTACGAGCAGTACTTC
- | TRBJ2-3 | TRBV7-3 | - | 15 | CASSRGTSRTDTQYF | TGTGCCAGCAGCCGAGGGACTTCTCGCACAGATACGCAGTATTTT
- | TRBJ2-7 | TRBV19 | once | 16 | CASSIGGGQIGYEQYF | TGTGCCAGTAGTATAGGCGGGGGCCAAATCGGGTACGAGCAGTACTTC
- | TRBJ2-7 | TRBV5-1 | - | 14 | CASSLEFSGSEQYF | TGCGCCAGCAGCCTCGAGTTCAGCGGATCCGAGCAGTACTTC
- | TRBJ2-5 | TRBV5-1 | - | 15 | CASSPIGRRQETQYF | TGCGCCAGCAGCCCCATTGGGAGGCGGCAAGAGACCCAGTACTTC
- | TRBJ1-5 | TRBV2 | - | 16 | CASSEARRAGNQPQHF | TGTGCCAGCAGTGAAGCACGACGTGCGGGGAATCAGCCCCAGCATTTT
TRBD1 | TRBJ1-2 | TRBV11-2 | - | 11 | CASKTGEGYTF | TGTGCCAGCAAAACAGGGGAAGGCTACACCTTC
TRBD2 | TRBJ2-5 | TRBV28 | - | 17 | CASSSGTSGRASETQYF | TGTGCCAGCAGTTCCGGGACTAGCGGGAGGGCCTCAGAGACCCAGTACTTC
- | TRBJ1-5 | TRBV5-1 | - | 13 | CASSLTVDQPQHF | TGCGCCAGCAGCCTGACAGTAGATCAGCCCCAGCATTTT
TRBD1 | TRBJ2-7 | TRBV5-6 | - | 15 | CASSTPTGLFHEQYF | TGTGCCAGCAGCACACCGACAGGGTTATTCCACGAGCAGTACTTC
- | TRBJ2-1 | TRBV19 | once | 15 | CASSIDSVVLNEQFF | TGTGCCAGTAGTATCGATAGTGTGGTCTTGAATGAGCAGTTCTTC
- | TRBJ2-5 | TRBV7-8 | - | 13 | CASSLSPTETQYF | TGTGCCAGCAGCTTAAGCCCTACTGAGACCCAGTACTTC
- | TRBJ2-7 | TRBV9 | - | 9 | CGGIYEQYF | TGTGGAGGGATCTACGAGCAGTACTTC
- | TRBJ2-3 | TRBV7-2 | - | 16 | CASSLGLTGYTDTQYF | TGTGCCAGCAGCTTAGGTCTCACGGGGTACACAGATACGCAGTATTTT
- | TRBJ1-5 | TRBV19 | - | 13 | CASSIMVGQPQHF | TGTGCCAGTAGTATAATGGTTGGCCAGCCCCAGCATTTT
- | TRBJ1-5 | TRBV19 | - | 14 | CASSIEPGTQPQHF | TGTGCCAGTAGTATAGAGCCCGGGACACAGCCCCAGCATTTT
TRBD2 | TRBJ2-1 | TRBV5-1 | - | 15 | CASSRERGGLNEQFF | TGCGCCAGCAGCAGGGAGCGGGGGGGCCTCAATGAGCAGTTCTTC
- | TRBJ1-1 | TRBV6-5 | - | 13 | CASSRTASTEAFF | TGTGCCAGCAGCAGGACAGCCAGCACTGAAGCTTTCTTT
- | TRBJ1-1 | TRBV11-2 | - | 11 | CASSSVGGAFF | TGTGCCAGCAGCTCCGTGGGGGGAGCTTTCTTT
- | TRBJ1-5 | TRBV7-9 | once | 16 | CASSLIRGVEDQPQHF | TGTGCCAGCAGCTTAATCCGGGGGGTCGAAGATCAGCCCCAGCATTTT
- | TRBJ2-5 | TRBV7-7 | once | 15 | CASSIRTGSQETQYF | TGTGCCAGCAGCATCCGGACGGGAAGCCAAGAGACCCAGTACTTC
TRBD2 | TRBJ2-1 | TRBV19 | - | 15 | CASRSGGANGGEQFF | TGTGCCAGTCGGAGCGGGGGGGCCAATGGAGGTGAGCAGTTCTTC
TRBD1 | TRBJ2-7 | TRBV2 | - | 14 | CASRDHRGSYEQYF | TGTGCCAGCAGGGACCACAGGGGATCCTACGAGCAGTACTTC
TRBD1 | TRBJ2-3 | TRBV19 | once | 15 | CASSRGTGATDTQYF | TGTGCCAGTAGTAGGGGGACAGGGGCGACAGATACGCAGTATTTT
- | TRBJ1-1 | TRBV15 | - | 17 | CATSRDRVWGEGTEAFF | TGTGCCACCAGCAGAGATCGAGTGTGGGGAGAAGGTACTGAAGCTTTCTTT
- | TRBJ1-1 | TRBV11-2 | - | 13 | CASSLHLNTEAFF | TGTGCCAGCAGCCTGCACTTAAACACTGAAGCTTTCTTT
TRBD1 | TRBJ1-2 | TRBV9 | - | 17 | CASSVGTGGNIVYGYTF | TGTGCCAGCAGCGTAGGGACAGGGGGCAACATAGTCTATGGCTACACCTTC
- | TRBJ2-2 | TRBV4-1 | few | 14 | CASSPGSHTGELFF | TGCGCCAGCAGCCCCGGGAGTCACACCGGGGAGCTGTTTTTT
- | TRBJ1-5 | TRBV5-1 | once | 15 | CASSLGQGDNQPQHF | TGCGCCAGCAGCCTGGGTCAGGGCGACAATCAGCCCCAGCATTTT